This T cell receptor (delta chain) derives from a study of gamma-delta chains in newborns, infants, children. Overall study context: Polyclonal expansion of innate γδ T cells after birth follows microbial exposure.

There are a few counts of this clone. TCRdb's protein, taken from a much larger clone, differs from this DNA's translation at residue 3, likely owing to a read error; the protein displayed comes from the DNA. The CDR3 is 17 amino acids. CDR1 GEAIGNYY and CDR2 EKD come from the germline V gene. TCRdb fed the reads into CATT to redo clone calling. The sample carries thousands of delta-chain clones, 0.42% recorded once. Sequenced input: blood. V is TRDV2 and J is TRDJ1, with TRDD3 matching 12 bases. This TCR came from a child who was a newborn, infant or young child, either healthy, febrile or measles-vaccinated (not recorded which). CDR3 nucleotide sequence: TGTGCCCGTGACATTCTGGGGGATACGCGGTACACCGATAAACTCATCTTT. This sequence encodes CARDILGDTRYTDKLIF.